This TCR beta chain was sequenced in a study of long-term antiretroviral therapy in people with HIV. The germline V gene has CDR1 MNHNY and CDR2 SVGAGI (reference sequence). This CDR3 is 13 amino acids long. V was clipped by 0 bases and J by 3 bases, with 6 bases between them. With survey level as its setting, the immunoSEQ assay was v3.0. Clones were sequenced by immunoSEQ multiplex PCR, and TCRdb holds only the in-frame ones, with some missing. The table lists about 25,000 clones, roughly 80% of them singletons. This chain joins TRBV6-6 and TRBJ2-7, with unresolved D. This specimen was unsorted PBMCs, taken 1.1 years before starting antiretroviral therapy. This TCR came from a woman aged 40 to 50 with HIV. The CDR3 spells CASSYSTDYEQYF. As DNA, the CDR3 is TGTGCCAGCAGTTACTCAACAGACTACGAGCAGTACTTC.